This T cell receptor beta chain was retrieved from a study of technical replicates of blood from several donors. The assay was immunoSEQ multiplex PCR, and TCRdb's table has in-frame clones only and misses some. The repertoire holds almost 70,000 clones, with roughly 92% as singletons. The germline V and J ends were trimmed by 0 bases and 3 bases, with 11 bases remaining between them. CDR1 and CDR2 (germline): SQVTM, ANQGSEA. The CDR3 has 15 amino acids. Sequencing used T cells isolated from PBMCs. V and J are TRBV29-1 and TRBJ2-2; possible D gene TRBD1, 5 bases. This clonotype originated in a human donor in good health. The CDR3 DNA sequence: TGCAGCGTTGAAGAAGGGGAATTGGACACCGGGGAGCTGTTTTTT. This encodes CSVEEGELDTGELFF.